This T cell receptor (beta chain) appears in the sequencing data of a study of cytomegalovirus exposure and HLA in healthy donors. Across the study: Early released data had tens of millions of unique TCRs, all coming from HLA-typed donors.

Researchers ran the PCR with 60 Vbeta and 13 Jbeta primers. Libraries were prepared by immunoSEQ multiplex PCR; TCRdb keeps only in-frame clonotypes and omits some of them. The sample consists of 140,000 or so clones, 60% to 80% of them appearing once. Overall study findings and caveats: One variant, a missense change in DCLRE1C, was linked in a later analysis to TCR beta V- and J-gene trimming. Common viral pathogens seemed to be connected with several of the most significant clusters, according to a later analysis.

The germline V and J ends were trimmed by 1 base and 4 bases, with 14 bases remaining between them. The length of the CDR3 is 16 residues. CDR1 and CDR2 from the germline V gene are SGDLS and YYNGEE. With respect to this clone: Its cognate antigen is unknown.

This clonotype originated in a woman aged 25 to 39 in good health and CMV-seronegative. The sample was PBMCs. V gene TRBV9 combines with J gene TRBJ2-2; maybe TRBD2 (6 bases). The CDR3 is CASSVYGTSLTGELFF. The CDR3 region has the DNA TGTGCCAGCAGCGTATACGGGACTTCCCTCACCGGGGAGCTGTTTTTT.